Below, 30 T cell receptor beta chains from the same sample are listed, as sequenced in a study of cytomegalovirus exposure and HLA in healthy donors. Primers included in the PCR were 60 Vbeta and 13 Jbeta primers. Clones were read by immunoSEQ multiplex PCR, and TCRdb kept only the in-frame ones, dropping some. The sample shows roughly 130,000 clones, 80% of them seen only once. Sequenced input: PBMCs. These receptors were collected from a male donor in good health and CMV-seronegative.

The chain links TRBV5-5 to TRBJ1-5; 8 bases align to TRBD1. CDR3 length: 15 residues. V gave up 5 bases and J gave up 0 bases; unmatched junction bases: 4. Per germline, CDR1 SGHKS and CDR2 YYEKEE (reference sequence). The CDR3 sequence: CASSPTGDSNQPQHF. CDR3 DNA sequence: TGTGCCAGCAGTCCGACAGGGGATAGCAATCAGCCCCAGCATTTT. The full variable domain, its missing parts supplied by reference TRBV5-5 and TRBJ1-5, is DAGVTQSPTHLIKTRGQQVTLRCSPISGHKSVSWYQQVLGQGPQFIFQYYEKEERGRGNFPDRFSARQFPNYSSELNVNALLLGDSALYLCASSPTGDSNQPQHFGDGTRLSIL.

The chain combines TRBV27 with TRBJ2-7, with 11 bases aligning to TRBD1. The CDR3 is 19 residues long. The V and J ends lost 1 base and 7 bases, in that order; junction bases with no gene match: 18. Germline loops: CDR1 MNHEY, CDR2 SMNVEV (reference sequence). The CDR3, as DNA: TGTGCCAGCAGTTTATTGAAACCTGGGACTGGACAGGGGGCGTTTGAGCAGTACTTC. Protein sequence: CASSLLKPGTGQGAFEQYF.

This clone occurred a few times. The chain links TRBV5-1 to TRBJ2-7; weak D call: TRBD1 (5 bases). This CDR3 is 12 amino acids long. The ends were cut back, 3 bases at V and 10 bases at J, with 14 bases in the middle. Germline-derived CDR1 and CDR2 are SGHRS and YFSETQ. The CDR3 region has the DNA TGCGCCAGCAGCTACCCAGGGTTCCCTCAGTACTTC. Its protein product is CASSYPGFPQYF.

The chain carries TRBV19 and TRBJ2-5; the match to TRBD1 covers 9 bases. There are 15 residues in the CDR3. The V gene end was trimmed by 1 base and the J gene end by 5 bases; junction bases not matched to a gene: 5. The germline CDR1 and CDR2 sequences are LNHDA and SQIVND (reference sequence). Here the CDR3 reads CASSIATGTGETQYF. In nucleotides, the CDR3 is TGTGCCAGTAGTATAGCTACCGGGACAGGGGAGACCCAGTACTTC.

The chain employs TRBV5-5 and TRBJ2-7; weak D call: TRBD1 (6 bases). The CDR3 has 13 residues. The V end lost 1 base, the J end lost 13 bases, and 18 bases lay between the germline ends. Germline V CDR1 and CDR2: SGHKS, YYEKEE (reference sequence). The CDR3 sequence is CASSLFGDGQTYF. CDR3 coding DNA: TGTGCCAGCAGCTTGTTCGGTGACGGACAGACTTACTTC. Full variable domain (rest looked up from reference TRBV5-5 and TRBJ2-7): DAGVTQSPTHLIKTRGQQVTLRCSPISGHKSVSWYQQVLGQGPQFIFQYYEKEERGRGNFPDRFSARQFPNYSSELNVNALLLGDSALYLCASSLFGDGQTYFGPGTRLTVT.

The V and J genes are TRBV19 and TRBJ1-1; TRBD1 matches 8 bases. The CDR3 totals 15 residues. From germline, CDR1 is LNHDA and CDR2 SQIVND (reference sequence). V lost 5 bases to trimming and J lost 1 base; unmatched junction nucleotides: 6. CDR3 nucleotides: TGTGCCAGTAGTTGGGCAGGGGGCGAGAACACTGAAGCTTTCTTT. Protein product: CASSWAGGENTEAFF.

The chain employs TRBV5-5 and TRBJ1-2, with 7 bases lining up with TRBD1. The germline gives CDR1 SGHKS, CDR2 YYEKEE (reference sequence). Trimming cost V 4 bases and J 4 bases; bases outside gene matches: 7. There are 14 residues in the CDR3. The CDR3 protein is CASSVDRDSYGYTF. CDR3 sequence (DNA): TGTGCCAGCAGCGTAGACAGGGACAGCTATGGCTACACCTTC.

The chain joins TRBV7-9 to TRBJ1-2; D perhaps matches TRBD1 (6 bases). CDR1 is SEHNR, CDR2 FQNEAQ, per germline (reference sequence). CDR3 length: 14 residues. V lost 6 bases and J lost 3, with 14 bases in between. CDR3 region: CASSFQGNHYGYTF. DNA of the CDR3: TGTGCCAGCAGTTTTCAGGGGAATCACTATGGCTACACCTTC.

J is TRBJ2-2 and V is TRBV9, with no clear D. CDR1 is SGDLS and CDR2 is YYNGEE in the germline V gene. The CDR3 loop spans 14 amino acids. Trimming removed 0 bases at V and 6 bases at J, with 9 bases between. The CDR3 here is CASSVVGYPGELFF. DNA for the CDR3: TGTGCCAGCAGCGTAGTCGGGTACCCCGGGGAGCTGTTTTTT. Variable domain in full (rest from reference TRBV9 and TRBJ2-2): DSGVTQTPKHLITATGQRVTLRCSPRSGDLSVYWYQQSLDQGLQFLIQYYNGEERAKGNILERFSAQQFPDLHSELNLSSLELGDSALYFCASSVVGYPGELFFGEGSRLTVL.

The chain employs TRBV10-2 and TRBJ2-7, with 9 positions matching TRBD2. Losses at the gene ends were 3 bases for V and 5 bases for J; bases not matched to a gene: 8. This CDR3 is 15 amino acids long. Germline V CDR1 and CDR2: WSHSY, SAAADI. The CDR3 bases are TGCGCCAGCAGTGAAGTACGGCGGGAGGGGGACGAGCAGTACTTC. As protein: CASSEVRREGDEQYF.

This clone has more than one count but fewer than ten. The chain is built from TRBV5-4 and TRBJ2-2; TRBD2 matches at 8 bases. V dropped 4 bases and J dropped 6; count of bases not matched to a gene: 11. The CDR3 has 16 residues. Per the germline V gene, CDR1 is SGHNT and CDR2 is YYREEE (reference sequence). CDR3 residues: CASSPLGTSFPGELFF. The CDR3, as DNA: TGTGCCAGCAGCCCACTCGGGACTAGTTTTCCCGGGGAGCTGTTTTTT.

The rearrangement uses TRBV6-6 and TRBJ1-5; D not resolved. The CDR3 consists of 14 residues. The germline V gene has CDR1 MNHNY and CDR2 SVGAGI (reference sequence). Trimming pared 5 bases from V and 11 bases from J, leaving 19 bases between. CDR3: CASSPAGGRGTQHF. CDR3 sequence (DNA): TGTGCCAGCAGTCCCGCAGGAGGCCGCGGGACCCAGCATTTT.

The chain joins TRBV11-2 to TRBJ1-4; possibly TRBD1 for D (6 bases). Between the trimmed V and J ends, which lost 7 bases and 0 bases, there was a span of 15 bases. The CDR3 loop spans 16 amino acids. The germline gives CDR1 SGHAT, CDR2 FQNNGV. CDR3 DNA: TGTGCCAGCATCTCGAGGGGGGGAGCAACTAATGAAAAACTGTTTTTT. This encodes CASISRGGATNEKLFF.

About this clone: One junction end does not reproduce the germline sequence, and a read error may be involved. The chain is built from TRBV28 and TRBJ1-4; 7 positions agree with TRBD1. The CDR3 runs 11 residues. Per the germline V gene, CDR1 is MDHEN and CDR2 is SYDVKM. CDR3 in DNA: TGTGCCAGCAGTGCCGACCGGGACAGAAGTTTT. Translation gives CASSADRDRSF.

This chain joins TRBV9 and TRBJ2-1; TRBD2 agrees at 14 bases. V lost 3 bases to trimming and J lost 7 bases; unmatched junction nucleotides: 3. This CDR3 contains 15 residues. Germline V CDR1 and CDR2: SGDLS, YYNGEE. For the CDR3, the DNA is TGTGCCAGCAGCGCGGGACTAGCGGGAGTTAATGAGCAGTTCTTC. It encodes CASSAGLAGVNEQFF.

Only a few counts were recorded for this clone. The chain employs TRBV19 and TRBJ2-7; D remains unclear. Germline values: CDR1 LNHDA, CDR2 SQIVND (reference sequence). There are 14 residues in the CDR3. Trimming took 5 bases from V and 4 from J, leaving 15 bases between them. CDR3 residues: CASSVYPLPYEQYF. The CDR3 DNA reads TGTGCCAGTAGTGTCTATCCGCTACCTTACGAGCAGTACTTC. The full variable domain, in which reference TRBV19 and TRBJ2-7 provide the parts outside the CDR3, is DGGITQSPKYLFRKEGQNVTLSCEQNLNHDAMYWYRQDPGQGLRLIYYSQIVNDFQKGDIAEGYSVSREKKESFPLTVTSAQKNPTAFYLCASSVYPLPYEQYFGPGTRLTVT.

The chain recombines TRBV9 with TRBJ1-1; D might be TRBD1 (6 bases). The CDR3 sequence is 15 residues long. V was shortened by 3 bases and J by 4 bases, with 16 bases between the two germline ends. The germline CDR1 and CDR2 sequences are SGDLS and YYNGEE. The CDR3 region has the DNA TGTGCCAGCAGCGCGGGAGGGGGGGTAGGCACTGAAGCTTTCTTT. This translates into CASSAGGGVGTEAFF.

The J gene is TRBJ1-2, the V gene TRBV5-6; 8 bases align to TRBD1. CDR3 length: 15 amino acids. Trimming at V came to 1 base and at J to 8 bases, leaving 10 bases not matched to a gene. Germline-derived CDR1 and CDR2 are SGHDT and YYEEEE. CDR3 region: CASSLQGAIVGGYTF. Here the CDR3 DNA reads TGTGCCAGCAGCTTGCAGGGGGCGATAGTTGGAGGCTACACCTTC.

V is TRBV27 and J is TRBJ2-2, with TRBD1 matching 7 bases. The CDR3 covers 15 residues. Looked up from germline, CDR1 is MNHEY and CDR2 is SMNVEV (reference sequence). V shed 5 bases, J shed 0 bases, and the junction held 3 bases outside the gene matches. In nucleotides, the CDR3 is TGTGCCAGCAGTCTTGACAGGGCGAACACCGGGGAGCTGTTTTTT. Residues: CASSLDRANTGELFF.

This clone was counted a few times. An end of the junction differs from the germline gene, which may be a read error. This chain links TRBV19 with TRBJ2-6; possibly TRBD2 for D (6 bases). From germline, CDR1 is LNHDA and CDR2 SQIVND (reference sequence). This CDR3 contains 14 residues. The DNA for the CDR3 is TGTGCCAGTGGGCCGGGGGATGGGGCCAACGGCCTGACTTTC. Its translation is CASGPGDGANGLTF.

V and J are TRBV4-1 and TRBJ1-2; 9 nucleotides match TRBD1. J was trimmed by 4 bases and V by 2 bases; bases with no gene match: 8. The CDR3 runs 16 residues. Looked up from germline, CDR1 is MGHRA and CDR2 is YSYEKL. The CDR3: CASSQTGTGTFYGYTF. In DNA form, the CDR3 reads TGCGCCAGCAGCCAAACCGGGACAGGGACCTTCTATGGCTACACCTTC.

This clone was seen only a few times. At one end, the junction sequence differs from germline, possibly due to a read error. V gene TRBV2 combines with J gene TRBJ2-6; D may be TRBD1 (5 bases). The CDR3 runs to 13 residues. CDR1 and CDR2 from the germline V gene are SNHLY and FYNNEI. CDR3 in amino acids: CASSDTGANGLTF. The CDR3 DNA sequence: TGTGCCAGCAGTGATACTGGGGCCAACGGCCTGACTTTC.

This clone appeared a few times. The chain couples TRBV6-4 to TRBJ2-7; perhaps TRBD1 as D (5 bases). The CDR3 sequence is 15 residues long. CDR1 MRHNA and CDR2 SNTAGT come from the germline V gene. Trimming left V 0 bases short and J 3 bases short, with 12 bases between. The CDR3 loop is CASSDSAGSHYEQYF. CDR3 DNA sequence: TGTGCCAGCAGTGACTCGGCAGGGTCGCACTACGAGCAGTACTTC.

The rearrangement uses TRBV28 and TRBJ2-7; 8 bases are a match to TRBD1. Germline V gives CDR1 MDHEN, CDR2 SYDVKM. The V segment lost 5 bases and the J segment 3 bases; nucleotides outside the gene matches: 12. This CDR3 contains 16 residues. This chain's CDR3 is CASSPTGQGMSYEQYF. For the CDR3, the DNA is TGTGCCAGCAGTCCAACCGGACAGGGAATGAGCTACGAGCAGTACTTC.

The chain employs TRBV6-5 and TRBJ2-7; D is undetermined. This CDR3 is built from 14 residues. Per the germline V gene, CDR1 is MNHEY and CDR2 is SVGAGI. V was cut by 5 bases and J by 5 bases, with 16 bases left in between. CDR3 residues: CASSEDPERNEQYF. In DNA form, the CDR3 reads TGTGCCAGCAGTGAAGACCCGGAGAGAAACGAGCAGTACTTC.

V and J are TRBV30 and TRBJ1-1; D remains ambiguous. This CDR3 spans 15 amino acids. V was pared by 5 bases and J by 0 bases, with 16 bases between. From germline, CDR1 is GTSNPN and CDR2 SVGIG (reference sequence). DNA of the CDR3: TGTGCCTGGGTGAGGTCGGGAGGGATGAACACTGAAGCTTTCTTT. Its protein is CAWVRSGGMNTEAFF. Full variable domain (outside the CDR3, taken from reference TRBV30 and TRBJ1-1): SQTIHQWPATLVQPVGSPLSLECTVEGTSNPNLYWYRQAAGRGLQLLFYSVGIGQISSEVPQNLSASRPQDRQFILSSKKLLLSDSGFYLCAWVRSGGMNTEAFFGQGTRLTVV.

The chain combines TRBV9 with TRBJ2-1, with TRBD2 matching 9 bases. The CDR3 has 17 amino acids. Trimming cost V 3 bases and J 5 bases; bases outside gene matches: 12. The germline V gene encodes CDR1 SGDLS and CDR2 YYNGEE. CDR3 in amino acids: CASSASRRGGLHNEQFF. The CDR3 DNA is TGTGCCAGCAGCGCCTCACGGCGGGGGGGCCTCCACAATGAGCAGTTCTTC.

The chain links TRBV5-1 to TRBJ2-7; 8 nucleotides line up with TRBD2. Trimming took 0 bases from V and 3 from J; bases not matched to a gene: 5. CDR1 and CDR2 (germline): SGHRS, YFSETQ. CDR3 length: 15 residues. The CDR3 DNA sequence: TGCGCCAGCAGCTTGGGGACTAGCTCTTTCTACGAGCAGTACTTC. It codes for CASSLGTSSFYEQYF.

The chain employs TRBV29-1 and TRBJ1-1; a weak D match, TRBD1 (5 bases). Germline V gene data show CDR1 as SQVTM and CDR2 as ANQGSEA. The CDR3 extends over 13 amino acids. V dropped 3 bases and J dropped 3 bases, with 11 bases sitting between them. The CDR3 bases are TGCAGCGTTGAGGTTGGGGGGGACACTGAAGCTTTCTTT. This sequence encodes CSVEVGGDTEAFF.

The rearrangement joins TRBV25-1 to TRBJ1-2, with 12 positions matching TRBD1. Trimming at V came to 7 bases and at J to 7 bases, leaving 4 bases not matched to a gene. The CDR3 sequence is 13 residues long. From germline, CDR1 is MGHDK and CDR2 SYGVNS. The CDR3 sequence is CASTGTGGFGYTF. In nucleotides, the CDR3 is TGTGCCAGCACCGGGACAGGGGGCTTTGGCTACACCTTC.